This is a list of T cell receptor beta chains from one sample in a study of cytomegalovirus exposure and HLA in healthy donors. This table comes from immunoSEQ multiplex PCR, and its TCRdb copy is limited to in-frame clones, with some not included. The top ten clones hold 2.5% to 3% of a sample with more than 120,000 clones, around 85% of them seen once. Sequencing was performed on PBMCs. The receptors shown here come from a woman aged 25 to 39 in good health and CMV-seronegative. Each CDR3 is given with its conserved first and last residue. D genes are given only for firm matches. Rows may omit the clone size; those that give it use once, few, many or a size class.

j_call clone_size v_call d_call cdr3_nt cdr3_aa
TRBJ1-1 few TRBV30 - TGTGCCTGGAGGGGGCGCAACACTGAAGCTTTCTTT CAWRGRNTEAFF
TRBJ2-1 - TRBV28 - TGTGCCAGCAGTTTCCGTGTCAGGCGGGATGAGCAGTTCTTC CASSFRVRRDEQFF
TRBJ2-1 - TRBV19 - TGTGCCAGTAGTATCGTAGAGGGGGTATACAATGAGCAGTTCTTC CASSIVEGVYNEQFF
TRBJ2-7 - TRBV18 - TGTGCCAGCTCACCAGAGTCGTCCCACTCTATCTCCTACGAGCAGTACTTC CASSPESSHSISYEQYF
TRBJ2-4 - TRBV15 - TGTGCCACCAGCAGAGATCGGGGGGCGAGGAACATTCAGTACTTC CATSRDRGARNIQYF
TRBJ1-6 - TRBV6-1 - TGTGCCAGCAGTGAAGTAGGGGTTAATTCACCCCTCCACTTT CASSEVGVNSPLHF
TRBJ2-1 - TRBV18 TRBD1 TGTGCCAGCTCACCGGGGACAGGGGGCTACAATGAGCAGTTCTTC CASSPGTGGYNEQFF
TRBJ1-1 - TRBV7-2 - TGTGCCAGCAGCTTTGGCAGAACTGAAGCTTTCTTT CASSFGRTEAFF
TRBJ2-3 - TRBV2 TRBD2 TGTGCCAGCAAGGGACTAGCGGGAGGGCTAAATACGCAGTATTTT CASKGLAGGLNTQYF
TRBJ2-2 - TRBV6-1 TRBD1 TGTGCCAGCAGATCCGGGACAGGGCCTGGCGGGGAGCTGTTTTTT CASRSGTGPGGELFF
TRBJ2-5 - TRBV11-2 - TGTGCCAGCAGCTTCAATGAGGGGACCCAGTACTTC CASSFNEGTQYF
TRBJ1-2 - TRBV15 - TGTGCCACCAGCAGACCTAATTCAGGGGCGAACTATGGCTACACCTTC CATSRPNSGANYGYTF
TRBJ2-3 - TRBV2 - TGTGCCAGCAAGTCAGACACGTCGGAAGATACGCAGTATTTT CASKSDTSEDTQYF
TRBJ2-7 once TRBV19 - TGTGCCAGTAGTGCCAGTACCTCCTACGAGCAGTACTTC CASSASTSYEQYF
TRBJ1-4 few TRBV5-6 - TGTGCCAGCAGCTTGGCCGGCAGGGCAACTAATGAAAAACTGTTTTTT CASSLAGRATNEKLFF
TRBJ2-2 - TRBV14 TRBD2 TGTGCCAGCAGCCAAGCTAAGACTAGCGGGAGCATTCCTCCGCGGGGGGAGCTGTTTTTT CASSQAKTSGSIPPRGELFF
TRBJ1-3 - TRBV7-8 - TGTGCCAGCAGCTTAATTTTAACAGCAGGAAACACCATATATTTT CASSLILTAGNTIYF
TRBJ1-3 once TRBV5-1 - TGCGCCAGCAGCGTTCAACAGGGAAACACCATATATTTT CASSVQQGNTIYF
TRBJ1-1 - TRBV7-8 - TGTGCCAGCAGCCCGCTCCGGGGGACTGAAGCTTTCTTT CASSPLRGTEAFF
TRBJ1-5 - TRBV5-1 TRBD1 TGCGCTTGCGCCCAGGGGGCTGGGGATCAGCCCCAGCATTTT CACAQGAGDQPQHF
TRBJ2-2 - TRBV6-1 - TGTGCCAGCAGTGAACTAGCGCTGAACACCGGGGAGCTGTTTTTT CASSELALNTGELFF
TRBJ1-2 - TRBV27 TRBD1 TGTGCCAGCAGTAAATCCGGGACAGGGACCTTTTTTAACTATGGCTACACCTTC CASSKSGTGTFFNYGYTF
TRBJ2-1 - TRBV29-1 TRBD1 TGCAGCGTTGTAGGGCCAGGGGGCTACTACAATGAGCAGTTCTTC CSVVGPGGYYNEQFF
TRBJ2-3 - TRBV7-8 - TGTGCCAGCAGCTTAGGCTCTGGGCCAGATACGCAGTATTTT CASSLGSGPDTQYF
TRBJ2-7 - TRBV7-8 - TGTGCCAGCAGCTCCCTTGCGGGATCTAGTGATGAGCAGTACTTC CASSSLAGSSDEQYF
TRBJ2-2 - TRBV7-3 - TGTGCCAGCAGCTTAATGGGGGGAGTGGACACCGGGGAGCTGTTTTTT CASSLMGGVDTGELFF
TRBJ2-3 - TRBV6-5 - TGTGCCAGCAGTTCTTATGGGGGCCGTGGTACGCAGTATTTT CASSSYGGRGTQYF
TRBJ2-2 - TRBV18 - TGTGCCAGCTCGCTAAACCAGGGTGAATCCGGGGAGCTGTTTTTT CASSLNQGESGELFF
TRBJ2-2 - TRBV30 - TGTGCCTGGAGTGTACTATGGAGGCCCGGGGAGCTGTTTTTT CAWSVLWRPGELFF
TRBJ1-4 medium-sized TRBV6-1 - TGTGCCAGCAGTCCCCGTGAAAAACTGTTTTTT CASSPREKLFF